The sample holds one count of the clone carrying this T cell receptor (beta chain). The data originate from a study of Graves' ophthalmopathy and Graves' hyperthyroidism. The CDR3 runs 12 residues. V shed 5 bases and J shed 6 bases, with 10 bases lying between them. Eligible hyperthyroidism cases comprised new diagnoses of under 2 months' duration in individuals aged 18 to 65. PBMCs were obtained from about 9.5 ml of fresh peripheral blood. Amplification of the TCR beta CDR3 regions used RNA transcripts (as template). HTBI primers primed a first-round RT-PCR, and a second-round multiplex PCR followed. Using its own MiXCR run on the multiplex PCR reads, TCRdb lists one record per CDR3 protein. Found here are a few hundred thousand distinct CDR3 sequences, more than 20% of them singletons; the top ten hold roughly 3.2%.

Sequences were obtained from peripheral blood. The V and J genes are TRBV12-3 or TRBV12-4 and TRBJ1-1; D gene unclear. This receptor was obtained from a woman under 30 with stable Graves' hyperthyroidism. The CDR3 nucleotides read TGTGCCAGCAGTCCGAGGGATGCTGAAGCTTTCTTT. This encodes CASSPRDAEAFF.